The 22 T cell receptor beta chains presented below share a single source sample, sequenced in a study of identical twins. TCRdb itself ran the 5' RACE reads through MiXCR, one entry per CDR3 protein. This sample has under 800,000 distinct CDR3 sequences, with about 20% found just once. Another study also made use of these data, one on T cells expressing NK-cell markers.

The specimen was PBMCs. The receptors stem from a woman aged 18 to 35 in good health.

This clonotype was observed at least ten times. The V call is TRBV12-3 or TRBV12-4, the J call TRBJ1-2; weak D call: TRBD1 (5 bases). The CDR3 has 12 residues. Trimming shortened V by 7 bases and J by 4 bases, and 10 bases separated the two germline ends. CDR3 in amino acids: CASTRDVYGYTF. CDR3 sequence (DNA): TGTGCCAGCACCCGGGACGTCTATGGCTACACCTTC.

The rearrangement joins TRBV6-5 to TRBJ2-1; 10 bases map to TRBD2. Per the germline V gene, CDR1 is MNHEY and CDR2 is SVGAGI. Germline trimming cut 1 base from V and 2 bases from J; bases unmatched to any gene: 2. This CDR3 is built from 16 residues. The CDR3 loop is CASSYFGTSAYNEQFF. The CDR3 nucleotides are TGTGCCAGCAGTTACTTCGGGACTAGCGCCTACAATGAGCAGTTCTTC.

This clonotype occurred many times. The chain combines TRBV20-1 with TRBJ1-4, with D hard to call. Trimming left V 5 bases short and J 3 bases short, with 7 bases between. The CDR3 is 12 residues long. Per germline, CDR1 DFQATT and CDR2 SNEGSKA (reference sequence). CDR3 bases: TGCAGTGCTCAAAGGCCTAATGAAAAACTGTTTTTT. Translating it yields CSAQRPNEKLFF.

The J gene is TRBJ2-7, the V gene TRBV29-1, with D unresolved. The CDR3 covers 12 residues. The V gene lost 4 bases and the J gene lost 1 base, with 8 bases spanning the gap. Germline CDR1 reads SQVTM; CDR2 reads ANQGSEA. The CDR3 nucleotides are TGCAGCGTTGGAAGCCAGTCCTACGAGCAGTACTTC. The encoded protein is CSVGSQSYEQYF.

This clonotype was seen a few times. The chain recombines TRBV5-1 with TRBJ2-7; D is perhaps TRBD1 (6 bases). The germline V gene encodes CDR1 SGHRS and CDR2 YFSETQ. Trimming pared 6 bases from V and 6 bases from J, leaving 16 bases between. The CDR3 has 13 amino acids. CDR3 residues: CASTPTGSGEQYF. The DNA for the CDR3 is TGCGCCAGCACCCCGACAGGCTCAGGCGAGCAGTACTTC.

The chain uses TRBV9 and TRBJ2-3; 9 positions match TRBD2. The CDR3 runs to 15 residues. Germline CDR1 reads SGDLS; CDR2 reads YYNGEE. The V and J ends lost 3 bases and 8 bases, in that order; junction bases with no gene match: 10. Here the CDR3 reads CASSAGTSSTSTQYF. In DNA, the CDR3 is TGTGCCAGCAGCGCCGGGACTAGCAGTACAAGTACGCAGTATTTT.

This clonotype was recorded a few times. J is TRBJ1-2 and V is TRBV20-1; D is possibly TRBD1 (6 bases). Germline V gene sequence: CDR1 DFQATT, CDR2 SNEGSKA (reference sequence). Trimming cost V 6 bases and J 4 bases, with 15 bases left between them. The CDR3 has 13 residues. In DNA, the CDR3 is TGCAGTGCCAGGGTGGGGGGCGGCTATGGCTACACCTTC. Amino acids: CSARVGGGYGYTF.

V usage is TRBV29-1 and J usage is TRBJ2-7; possibly TRBD1 or TRBD2 for D (5 bases each). CDR3 length: 15 residues. V lost 7 bases to trimming and J lost 6 bases, with 25 bases between them. CDR1 SQVTM and CDR2 ANQGSEA come from the germline V gene. CDR3 amino acids: CSGTVRGPKGLEQYF. The CDR3 nucleotides read TGCAGCGGTACCGTCCGGGGCCCAAAGGGCCTCGAGCAGTACTTC.

V usage is TRBV12-3 or TRBV12-4 and J usage is TRBJ2-3, with a possible D match to TRBD1 (5 bases). The CDR3 has 15 residues. Trimming removed 3 bases from V and 8 bases from J, with 18 bases in between. The CDR3 bases are TGTGCCAGCAGTTTGAGAGAACAGGAGCCGGGTACGCAGTATTTT. Amino acids: CASSLREQEPGTQYF.

This chain uses TRBV5-4 with TRBJ1-4, with D possibly being TRBD1 (5 bases). The CDR3 spans 16 residues. V lost 3 bases and J 7 bases, leaving 19 bases between the germline ends. Germline V gene lookup returns CDR1 SGHNT and CDR2 YYREEE (reference sequence). The CDR3 DNA reads as TGTGCCAGCAGCTCTAGCCGGGACGGGATGGGTGAAAAACTGTTTTTT. This gives the protein CASSSSRDGMGEKLFF.

The table lists this clonotype with a count of one. The chain recombines TRBV12-3 or TRBV12-4 with TRBJ2-2; a weak D match, TRBD1 (5 bases). This CDR3 comprises 14 residues. V lost 7 bases and J 3 bases, leaving 12 bases between the germline ends. The CDR3 bases are TGTGCCAGCACCTGGACACGGGACACCGGGGAGCTGTTTTTT. Translation: CASTWTRDTGELFF.

This clonotype has only a few counts. The chain is built from TRBV12-3 or TRBV12-4 and TRBJ1-4, with D tentatively TRBD1 (6 bases). CDR3 size: 17 residues. Trimming left V 6 bases short and J 7 bases short, with 24 bases between. The CDR3 loop reads CASSLGHRATQGEKLFF. In DNA, the CDR3 is TGTGCCAGCAGCCTAGGGCACAGGGCTACACAAGGTGAAAAACTGTTTTTT.

The chain carries TRBV3-1 and TRBJ2-4; possibly TRBD2 for D (6 bases). CDR3 length: 15 residues. CDR1 LGHDT and CDR2 YNNKEL come from the germline V gene (reference sequence). Trimming left V 5 bases short and J 0 bases short, with 11 bases between. CDR3 nucleotides: TGTGCCAGCAGCGGGGACTTCATAGCCAAAAACATTCAGTACTTC. Encoded protein: CASSGDFIAKNIQYF. The full variable domain, in which reference TRBV3-1 and TRBJ2-4 provide the parts outside the CDR3, is DTAVSQTPKYLVTQMGNDKSIKCEQNLGHDTMYWYKQDSKKFLKIMFSYNNKELIINETVPNRFSPKSPDKAHLNLHINSLELGDSAVYFCASSGDFIAKNIQYFGAGTRLSVL.

The rearrangement joins TRBV20-1 to TRBJ1-2; D gene uncertain. This CDR3 has 12 amino acids. The V gene's germline CDR1 is DFQATT and CDR2 SNEGSKA (reference sequence). V was clipped by 3 bases and J by 5 bases, with 10 bases between them. The CDR3 bases are TGCAGTGCTAGGGCGGAGAATTATGGCTACACCTTC. Its protein is CSARAENYGYTF.

This clonotype was counted a few times. The chain employs TRBV4-1 and TRBJ1-2; tentatively, D is TRBD1 (6 bases). Germline V gives CDR1 MGHRA, CDR2 YSYEKL. The CDR3 is 14 residues long. The V gene lost 2 bases and the J gene lost 2 bases, with 9 bases spanning the gap. CDR3 sequence: CASSQSTGNYGYTF. For the CDR3, the DNA is TGCGCCAGCAGCCAAAGCACAGGGAACTATGGCTACACCTTC.

The chain couples TRBV6-1 to TRBJ2-3; D remains unclear. The CDR3 runs to 14 residues. Germline V gives CDR1 MNHNS, CDR2 SASEGT. V was trimmed by 5 bases and J by 2 bases, leaving 11 bases between them. The CDR3 nucleotides read TGTGCCAGCAGTCTCCGGGTCCTCACAGATACGCAGTATTTT. It specifies CASSLRVLTDTQYF.

V gene TRBV5-6 combines with J gene TRBJ1-1; D gene unclear. Germline lookup yields CDR1 SGHDT and CDR2 YYEEEE. Trimming cost V 3 bases and J 4 bases, with 16 bases left between them. The CDR3 extends over 15 amino acids. The CDR3 protein is CASSSFLRTATEAFF. The CDR3 DNA sequence: TGTGCCAGCAGCTCTTTCCTCAGGACCGCCACTGAAGCTTTCTTT. Based on the CDR3 plus reference TRBV5-6 and TRBJ1-1, the full variable domain is DAGVTQSPTHLIKTRGQQVTLRCSPKSGHDTVSWYQQALGQGPQFIFQYYEEEERQRGNFPDRFSGHQFPNYSSELNVNALLLGDSALYLCASSSFLRTATEAFFGQGTRLTVV.

The chain couples TRBV7-2 to TRBJ2-7, with D possibly TRBD2 on 6 matching bases. Trimming removed 4 bases from V and 6 bases from J, with 16 bases in between. Germline V gives CDR1 SGHTA, CDR2 FQGNSA. There are 14 residues in the CDR3. Here the CDR3 DNA reads TGTGCCAGCAGCTACCGGGTTACGGGACTCGAGCAGTACTTC. It translates to CASSYRVTGLEQYF.

This clonotype was recorded a few times. This chain connects TRBV5-1 to TRBJ2-1, with D possibly matching TRBD2 (5 bases). Looked up from germline, CDR1 is SGHRS and CDR2 is YFSETQ. CDR3 length: 13 amino acids. Trimming cost V 8 bases and J 8 bases, with 17 bases left between them. The CDR3 nucleotides are TGCGCCAGTCGAGGGCTAGATTTGTATGAGCAGTTCTTC. As protein: CASRGLDLYEQFF.

In its sample, this clonotype was seen a few times. The chain uses TRBV7-9 and TRBJ1-2; D is uncertain. The germline V gene has CDR1 SEHNR and CDR2 FQNEAQ (reference sequence). This CDR3 has 15 residues. V shed 4 bases and J shed 5 bases, with 17 bases lying between them. The CDR3 sequence: CASSSLSVPSYGYTF. DNA of the CDR3: TGTGCCAGCAGCTCCTTATCGGTCCCTTCTTATGGCTACACCTTC.

There are a few counts of this clonotype. This rearrangement joins TRBV5-6 to TRBJ1-1; 7 bases align to TRBD1. V lost 5 bases to trimming and J lost 3 bases; unmatched junction nucleotides: 7. Per the germline V gene, CDR1 is SGHDT and CDR2 is YYEEEE. The CDR3 runs 14 residues. CDR3 amino acids: CASRRRQGDTEAFF. CDR3 nucleotide sequence: TGTGCCAGCAGACGAAGGCAGGGGGACACTGAAGCTTTCTTT. Looking up the rest from reference TRBV5-6 and TRBJ1-1 gives the full variable domain: DAGVTQSPTHLIKTRGQQVTLRCSPKSGHDTVSWYQQALGQGPQFIFQYYEEEERQRGNFPDRFSGHQFPNYSSELNVNALLLGDSALYLCASRRRQGDTEAFFGQGTRLTVV.

This clonotype was observed many times. This chain connects TRBV9 to TRBJ2-7, with 9 bases that match TRBD1. The CDR3 has 14 amino acids. J was trimmed by 6 bases and V by 4 bases; bases with no gene match: 8. Germline V gene data show CDR1 as SGDLS and CDR2 as YYNGEE. The CDR3 loop is CASSKGTGIREQYF. DNA of the CDR3: TGTGCCAGCAGCAAGGGGACAGGGATTCGCGAGCAGTACTTC.